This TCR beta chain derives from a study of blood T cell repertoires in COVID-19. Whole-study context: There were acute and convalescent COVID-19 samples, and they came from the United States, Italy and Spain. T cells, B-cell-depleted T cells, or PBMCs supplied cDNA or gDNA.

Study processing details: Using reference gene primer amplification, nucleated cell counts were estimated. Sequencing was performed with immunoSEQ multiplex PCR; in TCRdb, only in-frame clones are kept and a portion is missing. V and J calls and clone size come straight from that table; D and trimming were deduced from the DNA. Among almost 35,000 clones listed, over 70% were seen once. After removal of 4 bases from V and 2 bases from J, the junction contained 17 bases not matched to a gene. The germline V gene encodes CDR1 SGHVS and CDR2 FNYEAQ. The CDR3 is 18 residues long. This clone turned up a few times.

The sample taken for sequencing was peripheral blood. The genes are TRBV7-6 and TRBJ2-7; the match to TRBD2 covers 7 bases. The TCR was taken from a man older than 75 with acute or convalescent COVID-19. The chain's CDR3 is CASSSSGKGLSGAYEQYF. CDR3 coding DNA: TGTGCCAGCAGCTCAAGCGGGAAGGGACTTTCTGGGGCCTACGAGCAGTACTTC.